The 22 T cell receptor beta chains listed next were all sequenced from one sample in a study of T-cell reconstitution after alpha-beta-depleted transplantation in children. Preparing the TCRbeta library involved the use of unique molecular identifiers. TCRdb ran MiXCR on the PCR reads and lists one entry per CDR3 protein. The sample consists of about 76,000 distinct CDR3 sequences, roughly 15% of them appearing once. Sequencing was performed on PBMCs, mostly from graft donor cells, taken 180 days after TCRalphabeta/CD19-depleted stem cell transplant. These receptors all come from a male patient aged 2-15 years who had a stem cell transplant for acute lymphoblastic leukemia, so the T cells may come from the graft donor.

This clonotype was counted a few times. V usage is TRBV12-3 or TRBV12-4 and J usage is TRBJ1-3; tentatively, D is TRBD1 (5 bases). Trimming shortened V by 7 bases and J by 7 bases, and 11 bases separated the two germline ends. This CDR3 contains 12 residues. In DNA, the CDR3 is TGTGCCAGCACCAACCGGGGGAACACCATATATTTT. It yields the protein CASTNRGNTIYF.

The rearrangement links TRBV11-1 to TRBJ2-7, with 9 bases that match TRBD2. J lost 1 base, V lost 5 bases, and 9 bases had no gene match. Germline assignment: CDR1 SGHAT and CDR2 FQDESV (reference sequence). This CDR3 comprises 16 residues. The CDR3: CASSPRRTSESYEQYF. DNA of the CDR3: TGTGCCAGCAGCCCCCGGAGGACTAGCGAGTCCTACGAGCAGTACTTC.

This clonotype occurred a few times. The rearrangement uses TRBV9 and TRBJ1-5; D perhaps matches TRBD1 (6 bases). CDR3 length equals 15 residues. V was pared by 3 bases and J by 0 bases, with 10 bases between. In germline, CDR1 is SGDLS, CDR2 YYNGEE. The CDR3 sequence: CASSAQGNSNQPQHF. In nucleotides, the CDR3 is TGTGCCAGCAGCGCACAGGGTAATAGCAATCAGCCCCAGCATTTT. The full variable domain, rest sourced from reference TRBV9 and TRBJ1-5, is DSGVTQTPKHLITATGQRVTLRCSPRSGDLSVYWYQQSLDQGLQFLIQYYNGEERAKGNILERFSAQQFPDLHSELNLSSLELGDSALYFCASSAQGNSNQPQHFGDGTRLSIL.

Remarks on this clonotype: One end of the junction does not line up with germline, which may come from a read error. The CDR3 DNA reads TGCAGTGCTCGGGCCACGGCCTTTTTC. It codes for CSARATAFF. The J gene is TRBJ2-7, the V gene TRBV20-1; D gene uncertain. In germline, CDR1 is DFQATT, CDR2 SNEGSKA (reference sequence). CDR3 length: 9 residues.

This clonotype was recorded at least ten times. This chain uses TRBV4-2 with TRBJ2-3; tentative D call: TRBD2 (6 bases). CDR1 and CDR2 from the germline V gene are LGHNA and YNFKEQ. Trimming left V 1 base short and J 6 bases short, with 14 bases between. The CDR3 has 15 residues. CDR3 loop: CASSQVLSGRDTQYF. The CDR3 DNA reads TGTGCCAGCAGCCAAGTGCTTAGCGGCCGGGATACGCAGTATTTT.

This chain uses TRBV19 with TRBJ2-3; D remains ambiguous. The CDR3 is 15 amino acids. CDR1 LNHDA and CDR2 SQIVND come from the germline V gene (reference sequence). V shed 4 bases and J shed 2 bases, with 13 bases lying between them. CDR3 sequence reads: CASSTLTTYTDTQYF. CDR3 bases: TGTGCCAGTAGTACCTTGACGACATACACAGATACGCAGTATTTT.

In this sample, this clonotype turned up a few times. The rearrangement uses TRBV5-1 and TRBJ1-5; TRBD1 agrees at 7 bases. The V gene end was trimmed by 4 bases and the J gene end by 2 bases; junction bases not matched to a gene: 12. This CDR3 spans 17 amino acids. CDR1 and CDR2 from the germline V gene are SGHRS and YFSETQ. CDR3 in amino acids: CASSLSPPGTGNQPQHF. The CDR3 DNA reads as TGCGCCAGCAGCCTCTCGCCCCCCGGGACAGGCAATCAGCCCCAGCATTTT.

This clonotype was picked up a small number of times. The J gene is TRBJ2-1, the V gene TRBV5-6; a weak D match, TRBD1 (6 bases). CDR1 is SGHDT and CDR2 is YYEEEE in the germline V gene. The CDR3 consists of 13 residues. The V and J ends lost 2 bases and 5 bases respectively, with 8 bases between them. CDR3 in DNA: TGTGCCAGCAGCTTCAAGGGGGACAATGAGCAGTTCTTC. This sequence encodes CASSFKGDNEQFF.

This clonotype was recorded a few times. The J gene is TRBJ2-7, the V gene TRBV9; D possibly corresponds to TRBD1 (5 bases). Per germline, CDR1 SGDLS and CDR2 YYNGEE. CDR3 size: 14 residues. Trimming shortened V by 0 bases and J by 2 bases, and 9 bases separated the two germline ends. CDR3 nucleotides: TGTGCCAGCAGCGTAGGAGGCAGGGCCTACGAGCAGTACTTC. This sequence encodes CASSVGGRAYEQYF.

This rearrangement joins TRBV7-3 to TRBJ2-7; D tentatively reads TRBD1 or TRBD2 (5 bases each). CDR1 is SGHTA and CDR2 is FQGTGA in the germline V gene. V dropped 5 bases and J dropped 2 bases, with 13 bases sitting between them. The CDR3 runs 14 residues. The CDR3 sequence: CASSPGTVPYEQYF. The CDR3 bases are TGTGCCAGCAGCCCGGGGACGGTACCCTACGAGCAGTACTTC.

In its sample, this clonotype was seen a few times. The chain combines TRBV5-1 with TRBJ2-5; D gene uncertain. Deletions cut 0 bases from V and 1 base from J, with 7 bases between. CDR1 and CDR2 (germline): SGHRS, YFSETQ. This CDR3 is 14 amino acids long. The CDR3 DNA reads as TGCGCCAGCAGCTTGGAGGGCCCCCAAGAGACCCAGTACTTC. It translates to CASSLEGPQETQYF.

The genes are TRBV12-3 or TRBV12-4 and TRBJ1-2; TRBD1 might be the D (6 bases). The CDR3 has 14 residues. V was shortened by 5 bases and J by 1 base, with 11 bases between the two germline ends. CDR3 region: CASSVTGRNYGYTF. CDR3 nucleotide sequence: TGTGCCAGCAGTGTGACAGGACGTAACTATGGCTACACCTTC.

The rearrangement links TRBV18 to TRBJ2-6; 7 bases map to TRBD1. The CDR3 consists of 18 residues. CDR1 KGHSH and CDR2 LQKENI come from the germline V gene. Unmatched junction bases numbered 8, after V lost 1 base and J lost 2 bases. The CDR3 nucleotides are TGTGCCAGCTCACCACGAAGGGACAGTTCTACTGGGGCCAACGTCCTGACTTTC. Translated, it gives CASSPRRDSSTGANVLTF.

This clonotype has just a few counts. The chain has TRBV5-6 and TRBJ2-4, with 7 bases lining up with TRBD2. Trimming removed 4 bases from V and 15 bases from J; junction bases left unmatched: 10. The germline CDR1 and CDR2 sequences are SGHDT and YYEEEE. The CDR3 is 12 residues long. This CDR3 reads CASSLPGGDSYF. The CDR3, as DNA: TGTGCCAGCAGCCTACCTGGGGGGGACTCGTACTTC.

The rearrangement joins TRBV5-5 to TRBJ2-7; no reliable D call. The ends were cut back, 1 base at V and 5 bases at J, with 16 bases in the middle. The CDR3 extends over 15 amino acids. Germline assignment: CDR1 SGHKS and CDR2 YYEKEE (reference sequence). This chain's CDR3 is CASSLRARLWHEQYF. DNA for the CDR3: TGTGCCAGCAGCTTGCGAGCCCGTCTTTGGCACGAGCAGTACTTC. The variable domain in full, completed from reference TRBV5-5 and TRBJ2-7, reads DAGVTQSPTHLIKTRGQQVTLRCSPISGHKSVSWYQQVLGQGPQFIFQYYEKEERGRGNFPDRFSARQFPNYSSELNVNALLLGDSALYLCASSLRARLWHEQYFGPGTRLTVT.

This clonotype appeared many times. The V and J genes are TRBV9 and TRBJ2-2; 8 nucleotides align to TRBD2. The germline V gene encodes CDR1 SGDLS and CDR2 YYNGEE. Germline trimming cut 0 bases from V and 5 bases from J; bases unmatched to any gene: 3. The CDR3 has 15 amino acids. The CDR3 loop is CASSVGLARTGELFF. In DNA form, the CDR3 reads TGTGCCAGCAGCGTAGGACTAGCGAGAACCGGGGAGCTGTTTTTT.

The rearrangement links TRBV11-1 to TRBJ2-1; 8 nucleotides agree with TRBD1. J was trimmed by 2 bases and V by 4 bases; bases with no gene match: 7. The length of the CDR3 is 16 residues. Germline V gene sequence: CDR1 SGHAT, CDR2 FQDESV (reference sequence). CDR3 loop: CASSSPDRVPYNEQFF. The CDR3 DNA is TGTGCCAGCAGCTCTCCGGACAGGGTGCCCTACAATGAGCAGTTCTTC.

V gene TRBV14 combines with J gene TRBJ1-4; weak D call: TRBD1 (5 bases). The CDR3 consists of 13 residues. CDR1 SGHDN and CDR2 FVKESK come from the germline V gene. Trimming removed 1 base from V and 8 bases from J, with 8 bases in between. The CDR3 loop is CASSQVGTEKLFF. CDR3 coding DNA: TGTGCCAGCAGCCAAGTCGGGACCGAAAAACTGTTTTTT.

The chain combines TRBV20-1 with TRBJ2-7; 12 bases fit TRBD2. Per germline, CDR1 DFQATT and CDR2 SNEGSKA (reference sequence). The CDR3 spans 14 residues. After removal of 5 bases from V and 5 bases from J, the junction contained 7 bases not matched to a gene. CDR3 region: CSARRLAGVHEQYF. The CDR3 DNA is TGCAGTGCTCGTCGACTAGCGGGAGTACACGAGCAGTACTTC.

This clonotype was seen a handful of times. This rearrangement joins TRBV29-1 to TRBJ1-3; TRBD1 is a possible D gene (5 bases). CDR3 length: 14 residues. Trimming removed 6 bases at V and 0 bases at J, with 12 bases between. The germline V gene encodes CDR1 SQVTM and CDR2 ANQGSEA. The chain's CDR3 is CSVGDGFSGNTIYF. The CDR3 nucleotides are TGCAGCGTGGGGGACGGATTCTCTGGAAACACCATATATTTT. Full variable domain (outside the CDR3, taken from reference TRBV29-1 and TRBJ1-3): SAVISQKPSRDICQRGTSLTIQCQVDSQVTMMFWYRQQPGQSLTLIATANQGSEATYESGFVIDKFPISRPNLTFSTLTVSNMSPEDSSIYLCSVGDGFSGNTIYFGEGSWLTVV.

The chain combines TRBV5-1 with TRBJ2-1, with 7 nucleotides matching TRBD2. The ends lost 3 bases at V and 6 bases at J; junction bases unmatched: 6. Germline V gene lookup returns CDR1 SGHRS and CDR2 YFSETQ. The CDR3 covers 14 residues. Written as DNA, the CDR3 is TGCGCCAGCAGCTCCAGCGGGATCCCCAATGAGCAGTTCTTC. Amino acid sequence: CASSSSGIPNEQFF.

This rearrangement joins TRBV7-2 to TRBJ1-3, with D hard to call. V was pared by 5 bases and J by 1 base, with 6 bases between. The CDR3 has 13 amino acids. Germline V lookup: CDR1 SGHTA, CDR2 FQGNSA. The CDR3 DNA reads TGTGCCAGCAGCCCTCGATCTGGAAACACCATATATTTT. Encoded protein: CASSPRSGNTIYF.